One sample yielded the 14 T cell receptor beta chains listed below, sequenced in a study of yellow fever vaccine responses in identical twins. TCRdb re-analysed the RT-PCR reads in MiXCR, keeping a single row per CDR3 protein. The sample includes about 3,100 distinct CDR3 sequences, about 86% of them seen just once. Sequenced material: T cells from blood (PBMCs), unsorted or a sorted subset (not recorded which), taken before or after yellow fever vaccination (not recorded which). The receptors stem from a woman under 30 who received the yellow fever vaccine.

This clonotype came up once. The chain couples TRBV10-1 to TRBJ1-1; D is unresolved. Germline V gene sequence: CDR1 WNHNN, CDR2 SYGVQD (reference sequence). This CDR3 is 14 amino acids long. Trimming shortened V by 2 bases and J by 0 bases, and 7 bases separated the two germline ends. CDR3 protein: CASSETAMNTEAFF. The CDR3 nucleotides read TGCGCCAGCAGTGAGACAGCCATGAACACTGAAGCTTTCTTT.

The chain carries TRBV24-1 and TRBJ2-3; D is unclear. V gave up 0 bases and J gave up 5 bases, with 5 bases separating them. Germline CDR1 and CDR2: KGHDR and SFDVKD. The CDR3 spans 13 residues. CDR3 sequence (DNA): TGTGCCACCAGTGATTTGCTTAGAGATACGCAGTATTTT. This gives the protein CATSDLLRDTQYF.

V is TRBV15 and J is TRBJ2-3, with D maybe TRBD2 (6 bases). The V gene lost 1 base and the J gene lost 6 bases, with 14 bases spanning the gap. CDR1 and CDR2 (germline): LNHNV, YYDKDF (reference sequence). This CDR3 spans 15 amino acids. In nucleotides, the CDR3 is TGTGCCACCAGCAGAGTTGGGGGGTTCGCCGATACGCAGTATTTT. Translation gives CATSRVGGFADTQYF.

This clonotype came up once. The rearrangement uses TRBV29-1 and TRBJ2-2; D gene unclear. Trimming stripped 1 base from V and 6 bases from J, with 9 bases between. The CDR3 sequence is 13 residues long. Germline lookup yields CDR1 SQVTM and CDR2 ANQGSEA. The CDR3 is CSVEGVPPGELFF. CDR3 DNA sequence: TGCAGCGTTGAAGGAGTACCCCCCGGGGAGCTGTTTTTT.

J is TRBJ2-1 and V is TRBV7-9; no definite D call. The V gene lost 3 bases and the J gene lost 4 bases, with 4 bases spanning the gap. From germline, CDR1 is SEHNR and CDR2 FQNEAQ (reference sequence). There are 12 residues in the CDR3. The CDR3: CASSLGYNEQFF. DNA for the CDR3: TGTGCCAGCAGCTTGGGATACAATGAGCAGTTCTTC.

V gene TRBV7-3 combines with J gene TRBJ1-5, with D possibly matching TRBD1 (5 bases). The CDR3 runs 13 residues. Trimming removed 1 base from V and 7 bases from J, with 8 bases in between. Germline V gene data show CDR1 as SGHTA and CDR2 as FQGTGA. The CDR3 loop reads CASSLRGEQPQHF. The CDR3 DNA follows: TGTGCCAGCAGCTTAAGGGGGGAGCAGCCCCAGCATTTT. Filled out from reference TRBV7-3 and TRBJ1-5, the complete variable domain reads GAGVSQTPSNKVTEKGKYVELRCDPISGHTALYWYRQSLGQGPEFLIYFQGTGAADDSGLPNDRFFAVRPEGSVSTLKIQRTERGDSAVYLCASSLRGEQPQHFGDGTRLSIL.

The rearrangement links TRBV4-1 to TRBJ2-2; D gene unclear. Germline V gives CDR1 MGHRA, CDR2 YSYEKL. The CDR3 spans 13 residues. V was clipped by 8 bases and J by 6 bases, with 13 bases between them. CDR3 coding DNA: TGCGCCAGCTCCTCCGAAGGGTCCGGGGAGCTGTTTTTT. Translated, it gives CASSSEGSGELFF.

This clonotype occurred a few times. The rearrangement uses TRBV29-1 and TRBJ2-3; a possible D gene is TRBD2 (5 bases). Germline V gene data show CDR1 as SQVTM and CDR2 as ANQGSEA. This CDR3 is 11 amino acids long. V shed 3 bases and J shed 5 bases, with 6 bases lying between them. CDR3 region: CSVDRGDTQYF. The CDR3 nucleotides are TGCAGCGTTGACCGGGGAGATACGCAGTATTTT.

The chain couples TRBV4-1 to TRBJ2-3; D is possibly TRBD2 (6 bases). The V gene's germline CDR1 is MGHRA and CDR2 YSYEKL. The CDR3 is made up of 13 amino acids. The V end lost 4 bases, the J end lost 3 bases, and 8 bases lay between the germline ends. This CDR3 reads CASSRGVTDTQYF. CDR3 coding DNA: TGCGCCAGCAGCCGCGGGGTAACAGATACGCAGTATTTT.

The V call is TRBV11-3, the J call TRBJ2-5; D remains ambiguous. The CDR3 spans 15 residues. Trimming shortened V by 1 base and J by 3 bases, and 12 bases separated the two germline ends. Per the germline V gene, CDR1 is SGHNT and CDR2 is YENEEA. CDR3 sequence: CASSLGLVWEETQYF. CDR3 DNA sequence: TGTGCCAGCAGCTTAGGCCTAGTTTGGGAAGAGACCCAGTACTTC.

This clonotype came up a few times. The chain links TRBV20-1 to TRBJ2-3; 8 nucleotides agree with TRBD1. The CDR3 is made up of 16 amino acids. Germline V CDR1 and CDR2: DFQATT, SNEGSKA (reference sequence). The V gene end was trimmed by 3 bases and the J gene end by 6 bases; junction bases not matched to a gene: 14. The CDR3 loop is CSASGQGRSTTDTQYF. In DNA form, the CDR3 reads TGCAGTGCTAGTGGACAGGGAAGGAGCACAACCGATACGCAGTATTTT.

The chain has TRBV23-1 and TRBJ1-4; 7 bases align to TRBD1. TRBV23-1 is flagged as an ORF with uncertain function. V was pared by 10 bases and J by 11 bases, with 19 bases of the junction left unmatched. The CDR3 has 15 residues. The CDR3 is CATSPRGTAIEKLFF. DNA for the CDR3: TGCGCCACCTCCCCTCGGGGGACAGCCATAGAGAAACTGTTTTTT.

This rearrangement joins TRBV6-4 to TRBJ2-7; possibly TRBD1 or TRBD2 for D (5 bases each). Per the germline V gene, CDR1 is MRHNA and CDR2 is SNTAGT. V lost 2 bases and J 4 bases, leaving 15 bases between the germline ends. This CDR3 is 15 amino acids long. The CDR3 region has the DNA TGTGCCAGCAGTGACCGGCGGGCAGGGCTGTACGAGCAGTACTTC. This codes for CASSDRRAGLYEQYF.

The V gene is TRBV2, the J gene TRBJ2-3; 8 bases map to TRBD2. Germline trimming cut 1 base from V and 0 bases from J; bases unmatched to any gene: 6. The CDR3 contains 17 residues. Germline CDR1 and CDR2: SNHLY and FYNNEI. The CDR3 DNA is TGTGCCAGCAGTGAAGGTAGCGGGGACCCTAGCACAGATACGCAGTATTTT. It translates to CASSEGSGDPSTDTQYF.